Each of the 22 T cell receptor beta chains below was sequenced from the same sample in a study of blood T cell repertoires in COVID-19. The table came from immunoSEQ multiplex PCR; TCRdb's copy has only in-frame clones and leaves some out. The sample lists some 510,000 clones; 70% to 90% were seen once. The sample consisted of PBMCs or T cells enriched from blood (not recorded which). Receptor source: a woman between 35 and 50 years old who had recovered from COVID-19.

J is TRBJ2-2 and V is TRBV18, with TRBD1 identical over 12 bases. CDR3 length: 20 amino acids. The trim removed 2 bases at V and 7 bases at J, leaving 17 bases unmatched. Germline-derived CDR1 and CDR2 are KGHSH and LQKENI. CDR3 amino acids: CASSPNPGTGGEVRLGELFF. DNA of the CDR3: TGTGCCAGCTCACCAAACCCCGGGACAGGGGGCGAAGTGCGCCTCGGGGAGCTGTTTTTT.

The gene calls are TRBV21-1 and TRBJ1-2; the DNA was not compared with TRBD1, the D call given in the table. TRBV21-1 is designated a pseudogene. The CDR3 is made up of 14 amino acids. CDR3 sequence (DNA): TGTGCCAGCGGAATAAACCGGGACAGGCATGGCTACACCTTC. Translated, it gives CASGINRDRHGYTF.

The chain recombines TRBV4-3 with TRBJ2-1; weak D call: TRBD2 (5 bases). V was cut by 0 bases and J by 8 bases, with 29 bases left in between. This CDR3 spans 20 amino acids. Per the germline V gene, CDR1 is LGHNA and CDR2 is YSLEER. Here the CDR3 reads CASSQDQQGGGLKGLDEQFF. The CDR3 DNA follows: TGCGCCAGCAGCCAAGATCAGCAAGGTGGTGGACTGAAGGGCTTAGATGAGCAGTTCTTC.

The J gene is TRBJ1-4, the V gene TRBV10-3; 9 nucleotides line up with TRBD1. Trimming took 4 bases from V and 0 from J; bases not matched to a gene: 3. CDR3 length: 16 amino acids. Germline CDR1 and CDR2: ENHRY and SYGVKD. CDR3: CAISGGQGATNEKLFF. DNA of the CDR3: TGTGCCATCAGTGGGGGACAGGGTGCAACTAATGAAAAACTGTTTTTT.

This chain joins TRBV11-2 and TRBJ2-7; 8 bases map to TRBD2. Germline CDR1 reads SGHAT; CDR2 reads FQNNGV. The CDR3 consists of 14 residues. V shed 1 base and J 4 bases; nucleotides not matched to a gene: 3. The CDR3 spells CASSLGTSRYEQYF. The CDR3, as DNA: TGTGCCAGCAGCTTAGGGACTAGCAGATACGAGCAGTACTTC.

The chain couples TRBV19 to TRBJ2-5; D perhaps matches TRBD2 (5 bases). This CDR3 has 15 residues. Trimming left V 0 bases short and J 0 bases short, with 8 bases between. The V gene's germline CDR1 is LNHDA and CDR2 SQIVND (reference sequence). In DNA form, the CDR3 reads TGTGCCAGTAGTATAGATGCGGGCTACCAAGAGACCCAGTACTTC. It specifies CASSIDAGYQETQYF.

The chain uses TRBV4-1 and TRBJ2-1, with 7 bases aligning to TRBD1. CDR1 MGHRA and CDR2 YSYEKL come from the germline V gene. The junction had 5 bases not matched to a gene; V was cut back by 1 base and J by 8 bases. The CDR3 totals 14 residues. This CDR3 is CASSQVQGSDEQFF. The CDR3, as DNA: TGCGCCAGCAGCCAAGTACAGGGGAGCGATGAGCAGTTCTTC.

The genes are TRBV7-9 and TRBJ1-2; no clear D gene. Germline V gene sequence: CDR1 SEHNR, CDR2 FQNEAQ (reference sequence). V shed 3 bases and J shed 0 bases, with 5 bases lying between them. The CDR3 has 13 residues. The CDR3 nucleotides are TGTGCCAGCAGCTTTTCAGCTAACTATGGCTACACCTTC. Its translation is CASSFSANYGYTF.

J is TRBJ1-5 and V is TRBV19; D not certain. Looked up from germline, CDR1 is LNHDA and CDR2 is SQIVND (reference sequence). The V end lost 3 bases, the J end lost 7 bases, and 25 bases lay between the germline ends. CDR3 length: 18 amino acids. The CDR3 nucleotides read TGTGCCAGTAGTATGTTTTTCGAAGAGGGTGGAAGACCGCAGCCCCAGCATTTT. Translation gives CASSMFFEEGGRPQPQHF.

This rearrangement joins TRBV7-2 to TRBJ2-3; possible D gene TRBD1, 6 bases. The CDR3 runs to 14 residues. The V end lost 2 bases, the J end lost 10 bases, and 16 bases lay between the germline ends. Germline V lookup: CDR1 SGHTA, CDR2 FQGNSA. DNA for the CDR3: TGTGCCAGCAGCTTAAGATGGGGGCCCCCTCCGCAGTATTTT. Residues: CASSLRWGPPPQYF.

V gene TRBV11-3 combines with J gene TRBJ2-5, with TRBD1 as a possible D gene (6 bases). CDR1 and CDR2 from the germline V gene are SGHNT and YENEEA. The V end lost 1 base, the J end lost 7 bases, and 22 bases lay between the germline ends. The CDR3 is 17 residues long. The CDR3 DNA sequence: TGTGCCAGCAGCTTAGGCCGACAGGCGGATCTTTCGGGGACCCAGTACTTC. Translated, it gives CASSLGRQADLSGTQYF. Complete variable domain (other parts from reference TRBV11-3 and TRBJ2-5): EAGVVQSPRYKIIEKKQPVAFWCNPISGHNTLYWYLQNLGQGPELLIRYENEEAVDDSQLPKDRFSAERLKGVDSTLKIQPAELGDSAVYLCASSLGRQADLSGTQYFGPGTRLLVL.

V and J are TRBV2 and TRBJ1-4; possible D gene TRBD1, 6 bases. CDR1 and CDR2 from the germline V gene are SNHLY and FYNNEI. V gave up 6 bases and J gave up 7 bases, with 15 bases separating them. The CDR3 is made up of 14 amino acids. CDR3 in DNA: TGTGCCAGCAGAGAGGACAGTCTTGGTGAAAAACTGTTTTTT. It is translated as CASREDSLGEKLFF. The complete variable domain, with remaining parts taken from reference TRBV2 and TRBJ1-4, reads EPEVTQTPSHQVTQMGQEVILRCVPISNHLYFYWYRQILGQKVEFLVSFYNNEISEKSEIFDDQFSVERPDGSNFTLKIRSTKLEDSAMYFCASREDSLGEKLFFGSGTQLSVL.

The V call is TRBV3-1 (or the pseudogene TRBV3-2), the J call TRBJ2-7; 11 bases are a match to TRBD2. V lost 4 bases, J lost 4 bases, and 6 bases stayed unmatched. The CDR3 loop spans 15 amino acids. CDR1 and CDR2 from the germline V gene are LGHDT and YNNKEL (reference sequence). The CDR3 region is CASSRHTSGSYEQYF. CDR3 sequence (DNA): TGTGCCAGCAGCCGCCATACTAGCGGGAGTTACGAGCAGTACTTC.

This chain joins TRBV7-2 and TRBJ2-3; maybe TRBD2 (7 bases). V was shortened by 5 bases and J by 4 bases, with 16 bases between the two germline ends. The CDR3 contains 15 residues. CDR1 is SGHTA, CDR2 FQGNSA, per germline. CDR3 residues: CASSQRRGGADTQYF. The CDR3 region has the DNA TGTGCCAGCAGCCAAAGGAGGGGGGGGGCAGATACGCAGTATTTT. Looking up the rest from reference TRBV7-2 and TRBJ2-3 gives the full variable domain: GAGVSQSPSNKVTEKGKDVELRCDPISGHTALYWYRQSLGQGLEFLIYFQGNSAPDKSGLPSDRFSAERTGGSVSTLTIQRTQQEDSAVYLCASSQRRGGADTQYFGPGTRLTVL.

The rearrangement links TRBV5-1 to TRBJ2-7; TRBD2 agrees at 14 bases. The V gene's germline CDR1 is SGHRS and CDR2 YFSETQ. V lost 4 bases, J lost 5 bases, and 5 bases stayed unmatched. CDR3 length: 15 amino acids. The CDR3 here is CASSKGLAGVNEQYF. The DNA for the CDR3 is TGCGCCAGCAGCAAGGGACTAGCGGGAGTTAACGAGCAGTACTTC.

This chain connects TRBV7-2 to TRBJ2-7, with 10 bases identical to TRBD1. The germline V gene has CDR1 SGHTA and CDR2 FQGNSA. V dropped 6 bases and J dropped 3; count of bases not matched to a gene: 17. The CDR3 is 18 amino acids. The CDR3 coding sequence is TGTGCCAGCAGGGGACAGGGGCAGTCCACTACTAGCGGCTACGAGCAGTACTTC. Residues: CASRGQGQSTTSGYEQYF.

The chain links TRBV7-9 to TRBJ1-4; weak D call: TRBD1 (6 bases). Trimming removed 3 bases from V and 4 bases from J, with 12 bases in between. The CDR3 totals 15 residues. Germline V lookup: CDR1 SEHNR, CDR2 FQNEAQ (reference sequence). The CDR3 bases are TGTGCCAGCAGCTTCTTCGGACAGCATAATGAAAAACTGTTTTTT. It codes for CASSFFGQHNEKLFF.

The chain links TRBV6-1 to TRBJ1-2, with 9 bases aligning to TRBD1. The V gene end was trimmed by 2 bases and the J gene end by 5 bases; junction bases not matched to a gene: 6. CDR1 is MNHNS, CDR2 SASEGT, per germline. This CDR3 has 15 residues. The CDR3 loop is CASSEWDRDDYGYTF. The CDR3 bases are TGTGCCAGCAGTGAATGGGACAGGGATGATTATGGCTACACCTTC.

CDR3 in amino acids: CASSPFDRGSGNTIYF. The CDR3 coding sequence is TGTGCCAGTAGCCCTTTCGACAGGGGCTCTGGAAACACCATATATTTT. The chain combines TRBV19 with TRBJ1-3; 8 bases agree with TRBD1. V was pared by 6 bases and J by 0 bases, with 7 bases of the junction left unmatched. Germline values: CDR1 LNHDA, CDR2 SQIVND (reference sequence). This CDR3 is built from 16 residues.

This clone occurred once. The chain employs TRBV20-1 and TRBJ2-7; 12 bases are a match to TRBD2. Trimming at V came to 3 bases and at J to 3 bases, leaving 6 bases not matched to a gene. Germline V gives CDR1 DFQATT, CDR2 SNEGSKA (reference sequence). The CDR3 runs to 15 residues. DNA for the CDR3: TGCAGTGCTAGTCGTCGACTAGCGGGAGACTACGAGCAGTACTTC. Translated, it gives CSASRRLAGDYEQYF.

The chain is built from TRBV7-2 and TRBJ2-1; 7 bases match TRBD2. The V and J ends lost 5 bases and 7 bases, in that order; junction bases with no gene match: 8. The CDR3 covers 14 residues. Germline V gene sequence: CDR1 SGHTA, CDR2 FQGNSA. CDR3 bases: TGTGCCAGCAGCCCTACCTTACTAGCGAATGAGCAGTTCTTC. Protein: CASSPTLLANEQFF.

The chain joins TRBV3-1 (or the pseudogene TRBV3-2) to TRBJ2-5; 11 bases fit TRBD2. Germline CDR1 is LGHDT and CDR2 is YNNKEL (reference sequence). This CDR3 spans 19 amino acids. The J segment lost 4 bases and the V segment lost 2 bases, leaving 15 bases of the junction unmatched. Here the CDR3 reads CASSQRLAGRVSDLETQYF. CDR3 in DNA: TGTGCCAGCAGCCAAAGACTAGCGGGAAGGGTATCCGATTTAGAGACCCAGTACTTC.